The source of this T cell receptor (beta chain) is a study of blood T cell repertoires in COVID-19 (dated by TCRdb to about 2020). In the study overall: Collaborator samples came from the United States, Italy and Spain and covered acute and convalescent phases of COVID-19. Where available, HLA class I and class II types were obtained from metadata supplied by the sample provider rather than from assay-based typing. The material from the prospective study consisted of cDNA or gDNA derived from T cells, B-cell-depleted T cells, or PBMCs. The samples were drawn from the first 160 participants of the ongoing ImmuneRACE study and from 1,254 subjects provided by 6 global collaborators. Nearly every sample came with metadata listing a de-identified subject ID, COVID-19 status, age in years and sex. The dataset comprised deeply sampled blood TCRbeta repertoires from subjects exposed to, actively infected with, or recovered from COVID-19. The repertoires were released in a freely available public database intended as a resource for research on the immune response to SARS-CoV-2. Points the paper makes about the study in general: The amount of clinical and demographic metadata varied by source and participant and was provided uncurated.

There are 16 amino acids in the CDR3, from cysteine to phenylalanine inclusive. The entry retains the CDR3 DNA only, 48 bases that are in frame from base 1. Here V drops 1 base and J drops 2 bases, and the junction holds 8 bases not matched to any gene. The germline V gene supplies CDR1 SGHTA and CDR2 FQGNSA. Whole blood was collected in K2EDTA tubes by collaborating institutions according to the institutions' own protocols. Collaborator samples were shipped for TCRbeta analysis as frozen whole blood, isolated PBMCs, or DNA extracted from either sample type. TCRbeta CDR3 regions were amplified from genomic DNA using the immunoSEQ Assay, a bias-controlled multiplex PCR. In the paper's pipeline: Within the assay, amplification of reference gene primers was used to estimate how many nucleated cells each sample contained. To quantify the absolute abundance of each unique TCRbeta CDR3 rearrangement, sequence reads were collapsed and filtered. For each sample, productive Simpson clonality was calculated as the square root of Simpson's diversity index over productive rearrangements. As stored in TCRdb, this immuneACCESS dataset retains in-frame rearrangements with V and J assigned. A fraction of the clones does not appear; measured against another copy, unresolved V genes explain less than half of the discrepancy, and the remainder lacks a known reason. V, J and clone size reflect that table, while D and trimming were determined from the DNA. In all, the sample holds approximately 290,000 clones, and around 89% of those were seen once. The top ten clonotypes cover around 0.84% of the sample.

Turning to this clone: No cognate antigen has been identified for it. The record has no base qualities; no much larger clone is one base away.

The rearrangement combines TRBV7-2 with TRBJ2-7, with 7 junctional bases fitting TRBD2. This clonotype was sampled from a man aged 25-45 years with acute or convalescent COVID-19. Sequenced input: peripheral blood. The CDR3 region reads CASSLGRTRGAYEQYF. The DNA reads as follows: TGTGCCAGCAGCTTAGGCCGGACTAGAGGGGCCTACGAGCAGTACTTC.